Sequencing of this TCR beta chain was carried out in a study of vaccination effects on CD4 cells after COVID-19. Across the study: The study sampled two convalescent patients 16 days and one week before vaccination. A density of approximately 2 million PBMC per well was used; these cells were cultured with 10 IU/ml IL-2 and approximately 9.4 ug/ml peptides.

On this clone itself: What it binds is unknown.

Assay: immunoSEQ multiplex PCR; the TCRdb copy retains only in-frame clones and omits some. The table shows roughly 60,000 clones, with 65% to 75% occurring only once. Following 10 days of culture, CD4+ T cells were isolated. V was pared by 1 base and J by 5 bases, with 15 bases between. CDR3 size: 16 residues. CDR1 LNHNV and CDR2 YYDKDF come from the germline V gene (reference sequence). This TCR came from a human donor who had a prior SARS-CoV-2 infection. V and J are TRBV15 and TRBJ2-1; D ambiguous. Sample: CD4+ T cells from PBMCs cultured without peptide, taken before COVID-19 vaccination. CDR3 bases: TGTGCCACCAGCAGAGTTATGCGTGTAGGAGACAATGAGCAGTTCTTC. Translating gives CATSRVMRVGDNEQFF.